This T cell receptor beta chain came from a study of circulating and synovial CD4+ cells in juvenile arthritis. Study-level points and caveats: Overlap with synovium rose as more T cells were sequenced. T cell genome counts differed by at least an order of magnitude between CPL and CD4 samples.

Turning to this clone: The antigen is not known.

Profiling relied on immunoSEQ multiplex PCR, and the TCRdb table lists in-frame clones only, not all of them. The sample holds about 39,000 clones; 85% to 95% are singletons and the top ten take 0.7%. J lost 7 bases, V lost 6 bases, and 4 bases had no gene match. The CDR3 extends over 13 amino acids. Per germline, CDR1 MRHNA and CDR2 SNTAGT. The V gene is TRBV6-4, the J gene TRBJ1-2; 11 bases align to TRBD1. Input material: CD4+ T cells from blood. The TCR originated in a human donor with juvenile idiopathic arthritis. The DNA for the CDR3 is TGTGCCAGCAGAGGGACAGGGGGTGGTGGCTACACCTTC. Protein product: CASRGTGGGGYTF.